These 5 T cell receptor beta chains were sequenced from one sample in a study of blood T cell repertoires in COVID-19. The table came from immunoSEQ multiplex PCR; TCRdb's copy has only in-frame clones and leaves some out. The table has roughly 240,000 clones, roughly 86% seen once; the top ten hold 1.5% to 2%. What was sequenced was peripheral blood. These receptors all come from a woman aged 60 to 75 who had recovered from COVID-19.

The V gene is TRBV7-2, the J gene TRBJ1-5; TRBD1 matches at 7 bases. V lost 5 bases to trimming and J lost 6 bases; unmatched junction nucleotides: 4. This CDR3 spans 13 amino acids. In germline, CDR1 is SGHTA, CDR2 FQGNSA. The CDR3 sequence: CASSTTGVQPQHF. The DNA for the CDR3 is TGTGCCAGCAGCACAACAGGGGTTCAGCCCCAGCATTTT.

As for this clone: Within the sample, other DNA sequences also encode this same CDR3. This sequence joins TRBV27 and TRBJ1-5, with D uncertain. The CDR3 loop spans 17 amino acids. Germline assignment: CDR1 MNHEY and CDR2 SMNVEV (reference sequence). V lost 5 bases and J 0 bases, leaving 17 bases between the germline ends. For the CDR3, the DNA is TGTGCCAGCAGTCCCGGAGCGCCACTCTATAGCAATCAGCCCCAGCATTTT. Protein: CASSPGAPLYSNQPQHF.

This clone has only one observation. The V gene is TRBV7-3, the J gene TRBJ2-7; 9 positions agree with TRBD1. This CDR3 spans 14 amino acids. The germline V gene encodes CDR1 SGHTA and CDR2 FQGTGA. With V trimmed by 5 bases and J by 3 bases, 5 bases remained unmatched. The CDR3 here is CASSPQGASYEQYF. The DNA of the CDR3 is TGTGCCAGCAGCCCACAGGGGGCTAGCTACGAGCAGTACTTC.

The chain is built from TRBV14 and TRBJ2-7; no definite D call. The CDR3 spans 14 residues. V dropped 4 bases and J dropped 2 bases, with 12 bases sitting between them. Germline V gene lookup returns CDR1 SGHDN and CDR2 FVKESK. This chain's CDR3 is CASSPLTSPYEQYF. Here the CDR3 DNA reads TGTGCCAGCAGCCCTTTGACAAGTCCCTACGAGCAGTACTTC. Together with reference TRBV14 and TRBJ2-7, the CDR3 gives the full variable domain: EAGVTQFPSHSVIEKGQTVTLRCDPISGHDNLYWYRRVMGKEIKFLLHFVKESKQDESGMPNNRFLAERTGGTYSTLKVQPAELEDSGVYFCASSPLTSPYEQYFGPGTRLTVT.

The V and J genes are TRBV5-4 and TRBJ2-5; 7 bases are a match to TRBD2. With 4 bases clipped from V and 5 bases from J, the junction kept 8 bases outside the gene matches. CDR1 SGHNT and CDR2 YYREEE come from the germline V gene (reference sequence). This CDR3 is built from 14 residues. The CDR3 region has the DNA TGTGCCAGCAGCCAGAGCGGGGTCCGGGAGACCCAGTACTTC. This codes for CASSQSGVRETQYF.